The sequence of this T cell receptor beta chain was determined in a study of metastatic and nonmetastatic thyroid tumors. In the study overall: Repertoire comparison spanned blood and tumor or nodule tissue of malignant and benign thyroid patients. Notes on the study in general: Within blood and tumor, benign nodules reportedly had significantly lower TCR beta diversity than malignant thyroid tumors did.

All patients were treatment-naive before thyroid surgery. In its sample, this clone was seen many times. Antigen unknown. Original data processing: Between-group CDR3 differences, defined by clinicopathological status, yielded a distant-metastasis classifier for papillary thyroid cancer. TCRdb reassembled clones from the PCR reads with MiXCR. What appears here as the V and J calls and clone size reflects TCRdb's work, not the paper's. The sample consists of 20,000 or so clones, under 35% of them appearing once. Trimming left V 8 bases short and J 7 bases short, with 21 bases between. The CDR3 loop spans 15 amino acids. From germline, CDR1 is SEHNR and CDR2 FQNEAQ (reference sequence).

The sequencing sample was made of blood. The chain links TRBV7-9 to TRBJ1-5; D is possibly TRBD1 (5 bases). This receptor was identified in a female donor with papillary thyroid cancer or a benign thyroid nodule (not recorded which). Some clones in this sample may be carry-over from other donors' samples. The CDR3 spells CASLEATRATQPQHF. CDR3 DNA: TGTGCCAGCTTGGAGGCGACCAGGGCGACGCAGCCCCAGCATTTT.